One and the same sample provided the 14 T cell receptor beta chains below, sequenced in a study of naive and memory T cell subsets. An equimolar mix of two oligonucleotides served as the beta constant-region primer for TRBC1 and TRBC2. TCRdb re-called the UMI-ligation and nested PCR reads with MiXCR, one entry per CDR3 protein. The sample has around 160,000 distinct CDR3 sequences; around 15% are singletons. Sample: naive CD4+ T cells from blood. Receptors were obtained from a human donor in good health.

The rearrangement uses TRBV14 and TRBJ2-1; 10 bases agree with TRBD2. J was trimmed by 4 bases and V by 5 bases; bases with no gene match: 5. This CDR3 is built from 15 residues. Germline values: CDR1 SGHDN, CDR2 FVKESK. CDR3 nucleotides: TGTGCCAGCAGCGTCTCTAGCGGGAGTTACAATGAGCAGTTCTTC. Translated: CASSVSSGSYNEQFF.

This clonotype was counted a few times. This chain connects TRBV11-1 to TRBJ2-7; D not resolved. V was trimmed by 0 bases and J by 4 bases, leaving 10 bases between them. Germline V CDR1 and CDR2: SGHAT, FQDESV (reference sequence). This CDR3 region has 14 residues. The CDR3, as DNA: TGTGCCAGCAGCTTAGCGGAAATTGGGTACGAGCAGTACTTC. Residues: CASSLAEIGYEQYF.

The chain employs TRBV12-3 or TRBV12-4 and TRBJ2-7, with a tentative D call TRBD2 (6 bases). V was trimmed by 6 bases and J by 7 bases, leaving 13 bases between them. The CDR3 has 12 residues. In nucleotides, the CDR3 is TGTGCCAGCAGCCGTGGGACTGAAGAGCAGTACTTC. This codes for CASSRGTEEQYF.

This chain links TRBV4-1 with TRBJ2-7; 8 nucleotides agree with TRBD1. Looked up from germline, CDR1 is MGHRA and CDR2 is YSYEKL. Losses at the gene ends were 3 bases for V and 3 bases for J; bases not matched to a gene: 4. The CDR3 has 14 amino acids. The CDR3 DNA reads as TGCGCCAGCAGCCAGAGGACAGGGATCTACGAGCAGTACTTC. It translates to CASSQRTGIYEQYF.

The rearrangement uses TRBV18 and TRBJ2-2; 8 positions match TRBD1. V lost 3 bases to trimming and J lost 0 bases; unmatched junction nucleotides: 3. Germline assignment: CDR1 KGHSH and CDR2 LQKENI. This CDR3 region has 16 residues. CDR3 sequence (DNA): TGTGCCAGCTCACCCCCGGGACAGGCGAACACCGGGGAGCTGTTTTTT. Amino acid sequence: CASSPPGQANTGELFF. Complete variable domain (other parts from reference TRBV18 and TRBJ2-2): NAGVMQNPRHLVRRRGQEARLRCSPMKGHSHVYWYRQLPEEGLKFMVYLQKENIIDESGMPKERFSAEFPKEGPSILRIQQVVRGDSAAYFCASSPPGQANTGELFFGEGSRLTVL.

This clonotype was recorded a few times. The CDR3 loop is CASSERTGGSLDTEAFF. As DNA, the CDR3 is TGCGCCAGCAGTGAGCGGACAGGAGGGAGTTTGGACACTGAAGCTTTCTTT. This chain uses TRBV10-2 with TRBJ1-1, with 7 bases matching TRBD1. The CDR3 is 17 residues long. Germline V CDR1 and CDR2: WSHSY, SAAADI. V was clipped by 2 bases and J by 3 bases; unmatched bases: 12.

The chain is built from TRBV6-5 and TRBJ2-3; 10 nucleotides agree with TRBD2. The CDR3 has 14 amino acids. With 4 bases clipped from V and 5 bases from J, the junction kept 3 bases outside the gene matches. Germline lookup yields CDR1 MNHEY and CDR2 SVGAGI. DNA for the CDR3: TGTGCCAGCAGTTGGGGACTAGCGAAAGATACGCAGTATTTT. Its protein product is CASSWGLAKDTQYF.

The rearrangement links TRBV20-1 to TRBJ2-3, with D possibly being TRBD2 (6 bases). Trimming shortened V by 2 bases and J by 2 bases, and 20 bases separated the two germline ends. Per the germline V gene, CDR1 is DFQATT and CDR2 is SNEGSKA (reference sequence). The CDR3 has 17 residues. CDR3 in DNA: TGCAGTGCTAGAAATTGGAGGGCTCCCGATCTCACAGATACGCAGTATTTT. Its protein product is CSARNWRAPDLTDTQYF.

CDR3 coding DNA: TGTGCCAGCAGCTCCGATAACAGATTAAACTCCTACGAGCAGTACTTC. Protein: CASSSDNRLNSYEQYF. V usage is TRBV11-2 and J usage is TRBJ2-7; D not certain. Looked up from germline, CDR1 is SGHAT and CDR2 is FQNNGV. The CDR3 has 16 residues. The ends were cut back, 4 bases at V and 0 bases at J, with 16 bases in the middle.

The chain has TRBV7-8 and TRBJ2-3; the D call may be TRBD1 or TRBD2 (5 bases each). Germline CDR1 is SGHVS and CDR2 is FQNEAQ. The CDR3 extends over 17 amino acids. The ends were cut back, 1 base at V and 2 bases at J, with 16 bases in the middle. CDR3 loop: CASSLGRSRDATDTQYF. The CDR3 nucleotides read TGTGCCAGCAGCTTAGGGAGGTCGAGGGACGCCACAGATACGCAGTATTTT. The whole variable domain, remainder taken from reference TRBV7-8 and TRBJ2-3, is GAGVSQSPRYKVAKRGQDVALRCDPISGHVSLFWYQQALGQGPEFLTYFQNEAQLDKSGLPSDRFFAERPEGSVSTLKIQRTQQEDSAVYLCASSLGRSRDATDTQYFGPGTRLTVL.

The V and J genes are TRBV9 and TRBJ2-1, with D hard to call. The CDR3 length is 13 residues. Germline V lookup: CDR1 SGDLS, CDR2 YYNGEE. Between the trimmed V and J ends, which lost 3 bases and 4 bases, there was a span of 8 bases. The CDR3 nucleotides are TGTGCCAGCAGCGACGGGCTTTACAATGAGCAGTTCTTC. Encoded protein: CASSDGLYNEQFF.

The chain employs TRBV6-2 or TRBV6-3 and TRBJ1-1, with TRBD1 matching over 8 bases. Per germline, CDR1 MNHEY and CDR2 SVGEGT. The CDR3 loop spans 15 amino acids. V shed 5 bases, J shed 1 base, and the junction held 6 bases outside the gene matches. This chain's CDR3 is CASSHRTGTNTEAFF. The CDR3 DNA is TGTGCCAGCAGTCACCGGACAGGGACGAACACTGAAGCTTTCTTT.

This clonotype was found many times. The rearrangement links TRBV29-1 to TRBJ2-1; the match to TRBD2 covers 11 bases. CDR3 length equals 15 residues. Losses at the gene ends were 6 bases for V and 6 bases for J; bases not matched to a gene: 10. Germline V gene lookup returns CDR1 SQVTM and CDR2 ANQGSEA. The CDR3: CSVGVMGLAANEQFF. CDR3 coding DNA: TGCAGCGTGGGCGTAATGGGACTAGCGGCCAATGAGCAGTTCTTC.

The chain employs TRBV7-3 and TRBJ2-3; 8 bases line up with TRBD2. The V and J ends lost 5 bases and 4 bases, in that order; junction bases with no gene match: 8. The CDR3 is 15 amino acids. Germline CDR1 reads SGHTA; CDR2 reads FQGTGA. CDR3 sequence (DNA): TGTGCCAGCAGCCAGAGCGGGAGTCGGGCAGATACGCAGTATTTT. It codes for CASSQSGSRADTQYF.